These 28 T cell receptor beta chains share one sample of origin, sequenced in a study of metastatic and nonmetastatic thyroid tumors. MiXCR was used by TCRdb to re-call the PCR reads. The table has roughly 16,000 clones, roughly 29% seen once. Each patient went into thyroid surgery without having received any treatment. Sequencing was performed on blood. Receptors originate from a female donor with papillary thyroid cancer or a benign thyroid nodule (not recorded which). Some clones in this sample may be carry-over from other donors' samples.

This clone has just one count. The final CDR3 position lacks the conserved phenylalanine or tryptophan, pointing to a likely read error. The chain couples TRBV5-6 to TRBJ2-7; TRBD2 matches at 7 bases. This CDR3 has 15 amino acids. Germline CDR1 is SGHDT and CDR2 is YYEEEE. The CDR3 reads CVSSSGRGRLNEQYL. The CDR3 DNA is TGTGTCAGCAGCTCGGGTCGCGGGAGATTAAACGAGCAGTACCTC.

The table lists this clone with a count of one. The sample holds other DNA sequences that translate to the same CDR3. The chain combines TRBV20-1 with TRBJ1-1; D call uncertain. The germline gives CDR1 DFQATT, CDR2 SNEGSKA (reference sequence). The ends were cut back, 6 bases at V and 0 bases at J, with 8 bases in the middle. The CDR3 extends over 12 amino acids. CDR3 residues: CSARPLNTEAFF. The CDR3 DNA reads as TGCAGTGCGAGACCGTTGAACACTGAAGCTTTCTTT.

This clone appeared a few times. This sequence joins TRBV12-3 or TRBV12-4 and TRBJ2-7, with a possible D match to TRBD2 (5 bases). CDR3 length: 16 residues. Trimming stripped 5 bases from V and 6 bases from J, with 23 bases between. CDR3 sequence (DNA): TGTGCCAGCAGTCTGGACTCTCTGTTGGGTGTGATCGAGCAGTACTTC. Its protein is CASSLDSLLGVIEQYF.

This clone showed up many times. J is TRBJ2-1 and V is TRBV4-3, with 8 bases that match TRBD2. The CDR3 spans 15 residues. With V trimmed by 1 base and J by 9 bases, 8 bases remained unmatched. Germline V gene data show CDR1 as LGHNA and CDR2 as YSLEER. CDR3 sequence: CASSQGGGGHSEQFF. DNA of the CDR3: TGCGCCAGCAGCCAAGGCGGCGGGGGGCACAGTGAGCAGTTCTTC.

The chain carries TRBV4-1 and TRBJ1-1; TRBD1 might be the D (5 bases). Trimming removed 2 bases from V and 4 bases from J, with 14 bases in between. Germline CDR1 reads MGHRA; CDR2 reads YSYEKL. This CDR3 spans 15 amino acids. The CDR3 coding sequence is TGCGCCAGCAGCCAAAGTGGGGGGGTGATCACTGAAGCTTTCTTT. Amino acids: CASSQSGGVITEAFF.

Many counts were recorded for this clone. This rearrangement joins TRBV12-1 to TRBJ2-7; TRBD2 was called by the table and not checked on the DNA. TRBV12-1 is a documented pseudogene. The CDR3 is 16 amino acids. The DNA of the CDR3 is TGTGCCAGCAGCTTTTGGGAGGGCCTAGCTGCCTACGAGCAGTACTTC. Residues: CASSFWEGLAAYEQYF.

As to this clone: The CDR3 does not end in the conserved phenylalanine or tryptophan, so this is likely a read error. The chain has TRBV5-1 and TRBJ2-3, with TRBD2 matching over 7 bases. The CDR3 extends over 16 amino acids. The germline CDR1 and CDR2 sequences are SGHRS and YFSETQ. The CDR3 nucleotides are TGCTCCAGTAGCTCCCGGGGGGAGCGAGGGACAGATACGCAGTATTGT. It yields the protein CSSSSRGERGTDTQYC.

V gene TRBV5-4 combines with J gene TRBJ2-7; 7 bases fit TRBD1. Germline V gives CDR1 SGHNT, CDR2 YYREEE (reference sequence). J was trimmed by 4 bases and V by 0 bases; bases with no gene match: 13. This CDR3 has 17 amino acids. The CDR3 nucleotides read TGTGCCAGCAGCTTGGGTCACCGAGGGGGCGCCTCTTACGAGCAGTACTTC. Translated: CASSLGHRGGASYEQYF.

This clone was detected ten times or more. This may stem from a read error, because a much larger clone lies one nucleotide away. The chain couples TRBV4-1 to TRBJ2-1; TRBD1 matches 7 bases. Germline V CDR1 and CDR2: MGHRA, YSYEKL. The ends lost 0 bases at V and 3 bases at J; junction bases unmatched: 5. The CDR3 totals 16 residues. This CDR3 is CASSQDGAGGYNEQFF. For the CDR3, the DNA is TGCGCCAGCAGCCAAGATGGGGCAGGGGGCTACAATGAGCAGTTCTTC.

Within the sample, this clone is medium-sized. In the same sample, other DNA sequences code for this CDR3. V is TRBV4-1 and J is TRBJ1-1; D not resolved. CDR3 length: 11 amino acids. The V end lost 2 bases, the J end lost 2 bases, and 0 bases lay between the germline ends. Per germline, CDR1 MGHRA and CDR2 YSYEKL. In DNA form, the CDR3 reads TGCGCCAGCAGCCAAAACACTGAAGCTTTCTTT. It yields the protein CASSQNTEAFF.

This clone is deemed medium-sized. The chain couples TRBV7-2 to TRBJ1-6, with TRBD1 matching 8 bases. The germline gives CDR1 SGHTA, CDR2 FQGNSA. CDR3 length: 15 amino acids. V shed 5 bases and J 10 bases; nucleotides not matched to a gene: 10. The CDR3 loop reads CASSPVTGGSSPLHF. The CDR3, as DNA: TGTGCCAGCAGCCCGGTAACAGGGGGATCGTCACCCCTCCACTTT.

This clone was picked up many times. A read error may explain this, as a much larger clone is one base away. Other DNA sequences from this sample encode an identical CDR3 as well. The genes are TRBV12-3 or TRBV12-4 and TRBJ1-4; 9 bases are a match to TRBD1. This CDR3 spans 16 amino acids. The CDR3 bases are TGTGCCAGCAGTCCTACGGACAGGGGCAATAATGAAAAGCTGTTTTTT. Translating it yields CASSPTDRGNNEKLFF.

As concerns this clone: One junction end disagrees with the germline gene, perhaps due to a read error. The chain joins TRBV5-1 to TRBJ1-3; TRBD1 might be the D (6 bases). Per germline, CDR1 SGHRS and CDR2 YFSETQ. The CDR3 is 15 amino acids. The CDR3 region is CSSGDQGTSVNTIYF. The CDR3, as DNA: TGCTCCAGCGGCGACCAGGGGACCTCTGTAAACACCATATATTTT.

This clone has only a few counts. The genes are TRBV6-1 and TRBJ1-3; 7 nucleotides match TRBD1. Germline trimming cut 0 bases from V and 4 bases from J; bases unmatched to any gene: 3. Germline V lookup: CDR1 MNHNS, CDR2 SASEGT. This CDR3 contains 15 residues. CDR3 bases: TGTGCCAGCAGTGAAGCTCAGGGGGAGGGAAACACCATATATTTT. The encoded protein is CASSEAQGEGNTIYF.

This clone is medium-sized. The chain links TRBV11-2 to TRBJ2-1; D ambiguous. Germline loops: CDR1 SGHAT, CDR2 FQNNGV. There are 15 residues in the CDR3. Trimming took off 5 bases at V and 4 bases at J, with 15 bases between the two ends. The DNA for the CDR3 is TGTGCCAGCAGCCCCAGGAGTCCCCCTTACAATGAGCAGTTCTTC. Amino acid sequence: CASSPRSPPYNEQFF.

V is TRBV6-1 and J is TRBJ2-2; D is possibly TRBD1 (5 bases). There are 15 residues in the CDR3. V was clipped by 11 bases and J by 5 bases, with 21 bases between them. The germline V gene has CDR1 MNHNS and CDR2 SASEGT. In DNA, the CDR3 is TGTGCCCTCATTTACGATAGGGGCCGGACCGGGGAGCTGTTTTTT. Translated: CALIYDRGRTGELFF.

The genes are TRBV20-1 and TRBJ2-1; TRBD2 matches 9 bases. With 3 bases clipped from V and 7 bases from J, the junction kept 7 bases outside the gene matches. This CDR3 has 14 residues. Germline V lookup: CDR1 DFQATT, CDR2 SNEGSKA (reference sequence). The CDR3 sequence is CSARALAGINEQFF. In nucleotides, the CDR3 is TGCAGTGCTAGGGCCCTAGCGGGAATTAATGAGCAGTTCTTC.

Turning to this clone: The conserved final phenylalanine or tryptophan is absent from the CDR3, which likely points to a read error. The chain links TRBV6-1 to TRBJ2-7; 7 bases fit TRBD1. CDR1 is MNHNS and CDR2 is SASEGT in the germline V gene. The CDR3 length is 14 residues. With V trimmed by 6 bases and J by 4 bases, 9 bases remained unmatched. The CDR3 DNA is TGTGCCAGCAGCTCCTGGACAGGTGTTTACGAGCAGTACCTC. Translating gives CASSSWTGVYEQYL.

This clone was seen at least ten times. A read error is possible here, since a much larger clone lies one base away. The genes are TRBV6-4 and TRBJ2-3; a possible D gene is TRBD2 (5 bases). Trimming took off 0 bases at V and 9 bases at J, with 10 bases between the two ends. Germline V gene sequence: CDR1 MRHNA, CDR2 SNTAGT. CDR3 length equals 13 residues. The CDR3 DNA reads TGTGCCAGCAGTGACTCGGCCGGCGGGACGCAGTATTTT. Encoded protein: CASSDSAGGTQYF.

The CDR3 loop is CASSLALAGGHYEQYF. In DNA form, the CDR3 reads TGTGCCAGCAGCTTAGCCCTAGCGGGAGGCCATTACGAGCAGTACTTC. This sequence joins TRBV7-2 and TRBJ2-7, with 11 bases fitting TRBD2. Germline CDR1 SGHTA, CDR2 FQGNSA. V lost 0 bases and J lost 4; bases outside the gene matches: 5. This CDR3 comprises 16 residues.

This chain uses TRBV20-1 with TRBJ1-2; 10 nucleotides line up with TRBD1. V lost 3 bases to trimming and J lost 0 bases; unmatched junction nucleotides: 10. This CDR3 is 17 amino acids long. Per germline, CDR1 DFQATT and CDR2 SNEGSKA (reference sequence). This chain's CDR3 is CSARVERTGGTNYGYTF. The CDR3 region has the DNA TGCAGTGCTAGGGTCGAGAGGACAGGGGGAACTAACTATGGCTACACCTTC.

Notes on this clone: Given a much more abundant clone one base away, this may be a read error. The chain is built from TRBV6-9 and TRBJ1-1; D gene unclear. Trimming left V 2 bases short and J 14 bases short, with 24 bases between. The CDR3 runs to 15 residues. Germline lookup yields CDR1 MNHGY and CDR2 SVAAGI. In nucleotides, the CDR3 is TGTGCCAGCAGTTATACTCCTGGTGGGGTCACTGGAGCCTTCTTT. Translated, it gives CASSYTPGGVTGAFF.

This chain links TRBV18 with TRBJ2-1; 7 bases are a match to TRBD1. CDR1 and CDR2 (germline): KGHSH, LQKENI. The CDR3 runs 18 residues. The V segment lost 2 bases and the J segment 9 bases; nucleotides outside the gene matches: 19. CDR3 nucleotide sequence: TGTGCCAGCTCACCATTAGGCCAGGGGGTGTTCCTTACGAGTGAGCAGTTCTTC. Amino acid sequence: CASSPLGQGVFLTSEQFF. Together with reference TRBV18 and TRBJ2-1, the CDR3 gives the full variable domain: NAGVMQNPRHLVRRRGQEARLRCSPMKGHSHVYWYRQLPEEGLKFMVYLQKENIIDESGMPKERFSAEFPKEGPSILRIQQVVRGDSAAYFCASSPLGQGVFLTSEQFFGPGTRLTVL.

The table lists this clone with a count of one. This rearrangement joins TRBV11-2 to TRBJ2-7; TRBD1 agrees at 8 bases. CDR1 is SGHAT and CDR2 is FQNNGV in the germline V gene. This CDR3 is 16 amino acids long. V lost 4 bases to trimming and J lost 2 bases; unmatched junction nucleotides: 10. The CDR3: CASSSSTGAEAYEQYF. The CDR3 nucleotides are TGTGCCAGCAGCTCCTCGACAGGGGCGGAAGCCTACGAGCAGTACTTC.

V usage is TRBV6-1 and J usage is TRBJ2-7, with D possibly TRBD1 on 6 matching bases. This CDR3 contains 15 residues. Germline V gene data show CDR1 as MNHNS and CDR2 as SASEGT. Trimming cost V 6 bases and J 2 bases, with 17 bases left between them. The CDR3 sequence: CASSLEQGVTYEQYF. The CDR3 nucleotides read TGTGCCAGCAGCTTAGAACAGGGAGTGACCTACGAGCAGTACTTC.

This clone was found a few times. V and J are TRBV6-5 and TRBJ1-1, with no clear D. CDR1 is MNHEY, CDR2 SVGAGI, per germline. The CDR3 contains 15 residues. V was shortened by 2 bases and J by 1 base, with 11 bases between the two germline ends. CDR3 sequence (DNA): TGTGCCAGCAGTTACGAACAAACTGGGAACACTGAAGCTTTCTTT. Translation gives CASSYEQTGNTEAFF.

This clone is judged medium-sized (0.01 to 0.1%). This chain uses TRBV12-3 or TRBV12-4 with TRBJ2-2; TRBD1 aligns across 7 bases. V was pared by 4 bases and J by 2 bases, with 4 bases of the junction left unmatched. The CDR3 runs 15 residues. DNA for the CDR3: TGTGCCAGCAGTTGGGACAGCCCAAACACCGGGGAGCTGTTTTTT. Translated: CASSWDSPNTGELFF.

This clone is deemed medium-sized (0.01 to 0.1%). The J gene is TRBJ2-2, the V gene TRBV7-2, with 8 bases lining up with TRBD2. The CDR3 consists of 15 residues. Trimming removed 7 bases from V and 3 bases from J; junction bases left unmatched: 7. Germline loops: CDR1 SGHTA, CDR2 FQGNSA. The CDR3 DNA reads TGTGCCAGCACCCGGGGGGGAGCGGACACCGGGGAGCTGTTTTTT. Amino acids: CASTRGGADTGELFF. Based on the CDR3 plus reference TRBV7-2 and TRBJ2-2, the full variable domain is GAGVSQSPSNKVTEKGKDVELRCDPISGHTALYWYRQSLGQGLEFLIYFQGNSAPDKSGLPSDRFSAERTGGSVSTLTIQRTQQEDSAVYLCASTRGGADTGELFFGEGSRLTVL.